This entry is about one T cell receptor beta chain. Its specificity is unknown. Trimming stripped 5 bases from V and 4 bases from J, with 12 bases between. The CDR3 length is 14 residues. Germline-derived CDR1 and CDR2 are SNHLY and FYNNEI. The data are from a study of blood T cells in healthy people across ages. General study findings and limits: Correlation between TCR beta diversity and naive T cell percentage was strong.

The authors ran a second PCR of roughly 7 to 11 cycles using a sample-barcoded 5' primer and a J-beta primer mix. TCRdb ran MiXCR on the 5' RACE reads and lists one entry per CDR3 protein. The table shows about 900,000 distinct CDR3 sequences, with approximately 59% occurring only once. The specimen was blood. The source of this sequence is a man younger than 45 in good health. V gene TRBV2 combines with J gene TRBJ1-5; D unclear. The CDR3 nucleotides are TGTGCCAGCAGTACTAGGTTGGGTAATCAGCCCCAGCATTTT. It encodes CASSTRLGNQPQHF. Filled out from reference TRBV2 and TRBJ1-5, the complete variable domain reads EPEVTQTPSHQVTQMGQEVILRCVPISNHLYFYWYRQILGQKVEFLVSFYNNEISEKSEIFDDQFSVERPDGSNFTLKIRSTKLEDSAMYFCASSTRLGNQPQHFGDGTRLSIL.